This T cell receptor beta chain was sequenced in a study of blood T cell repertoires in COVID-19. In the study overall: From the United States, Italy and Spain came samples of acute and convalescent COVID-19. The analysed material was cDNA or gDNA that came from T cells, B-cell-depleted T cells, or PBMCs.

Per the original methods: Reference gene primer amplification yielded estimated nucleated cell counts. Generated by immunoSEQ multiplex PCR, the TCRdb table keeps only in-frame clones and is missing some. V and J calls plus clone size are reproduced from that table; the DNA served to infer D and trimming. The sample includes hundreds of thousands of clones, roughly 80% of them seen just once. This CDR3 is built from 16 residues. Trimming removed 2 bases from V and 3 bases from J, with 17 bases in between. Germline loops: CDR1 GTSNPN, CDR2 SVGIG (reference sequence). Material: peripheral blood. The receptor was isolated from a man at least 80 years old with acute or convalescent COVID-19. The chain is built from TRBV30 and TRBJ2-4, with D maybe TRBD1 (5 bases). Here the CDR3 DNA reads TGTGCCTGGAGTAGGGCCCACAGGTCCGGCAAAAACATTCAGTACTTC. Translated: CAWSRAHRSGKNIQYF.